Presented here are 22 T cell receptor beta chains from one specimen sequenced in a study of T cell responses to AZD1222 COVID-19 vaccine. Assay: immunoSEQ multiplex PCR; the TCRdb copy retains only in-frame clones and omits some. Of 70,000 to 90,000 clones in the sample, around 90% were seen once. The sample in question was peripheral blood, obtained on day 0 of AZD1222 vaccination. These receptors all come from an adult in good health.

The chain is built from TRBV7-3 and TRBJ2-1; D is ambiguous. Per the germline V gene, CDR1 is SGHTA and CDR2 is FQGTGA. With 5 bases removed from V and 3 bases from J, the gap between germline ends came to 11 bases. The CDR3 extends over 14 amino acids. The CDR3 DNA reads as TGTGCCAGCAGCCCCATGCCGGGCTACAATGAGCAGTTCTTC. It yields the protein CASSPMPGYNEQFF.

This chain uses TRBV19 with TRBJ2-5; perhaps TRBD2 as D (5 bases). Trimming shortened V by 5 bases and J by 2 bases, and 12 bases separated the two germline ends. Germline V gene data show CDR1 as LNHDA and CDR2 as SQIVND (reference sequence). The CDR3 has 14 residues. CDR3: CASSGWSGQETQYF. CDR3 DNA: TGTGCCAGTAGTGGCTGGAGCGGTCAAGAGACCCAGTACTTC.

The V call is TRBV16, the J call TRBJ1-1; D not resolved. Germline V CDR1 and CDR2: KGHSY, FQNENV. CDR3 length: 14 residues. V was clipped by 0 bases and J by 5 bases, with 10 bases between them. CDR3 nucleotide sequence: TGTGCCAGCAGCCAATCGATTGTAGGTACTGAAGCTTTCTTT. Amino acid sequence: CASSQSIVGTEAFF.

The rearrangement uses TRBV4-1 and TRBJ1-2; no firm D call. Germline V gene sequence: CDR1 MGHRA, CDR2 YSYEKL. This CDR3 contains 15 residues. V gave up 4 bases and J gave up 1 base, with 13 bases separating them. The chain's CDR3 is CASSLQERSNYGYTF. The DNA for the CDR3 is TGCGCCAGCAGCCTGCAAGAGCGGAGTAACTATGGCTACACCTTC.

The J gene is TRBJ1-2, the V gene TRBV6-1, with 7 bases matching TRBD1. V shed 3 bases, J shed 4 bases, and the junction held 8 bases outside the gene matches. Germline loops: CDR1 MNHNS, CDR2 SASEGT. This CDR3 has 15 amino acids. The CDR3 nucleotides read TGTGCCAGCAGTGACCCCAGGGGGGCTTCCTATGGCTACACCTTC. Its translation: CASSDPRGASYGYTF.

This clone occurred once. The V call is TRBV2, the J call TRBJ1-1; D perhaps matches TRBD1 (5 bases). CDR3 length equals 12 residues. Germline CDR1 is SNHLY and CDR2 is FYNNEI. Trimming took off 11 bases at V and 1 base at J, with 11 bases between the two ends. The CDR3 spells CARDHRNTEAFF. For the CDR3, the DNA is TGTGCCCGGGACCACAGGAACACTGAAGCTTTCTTT.

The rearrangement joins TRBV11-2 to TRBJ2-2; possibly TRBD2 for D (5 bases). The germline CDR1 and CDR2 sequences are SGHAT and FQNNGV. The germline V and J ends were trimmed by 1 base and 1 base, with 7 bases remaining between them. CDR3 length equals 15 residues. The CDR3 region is CASSLARGNTGELFF. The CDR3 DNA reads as TGTGCCAGCAGCTTAGCCCGGGGGAACACCGGGGAGCTGTTTTTT.

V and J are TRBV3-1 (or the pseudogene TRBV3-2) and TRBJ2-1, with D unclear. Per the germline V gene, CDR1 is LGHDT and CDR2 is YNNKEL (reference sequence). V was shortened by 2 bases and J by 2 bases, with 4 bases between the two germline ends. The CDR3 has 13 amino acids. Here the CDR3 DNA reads TGTGCCAGCAGCCAAAGGACCTACAATGAGCAGTTCTTC. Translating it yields CASSQRTYNEQFF.

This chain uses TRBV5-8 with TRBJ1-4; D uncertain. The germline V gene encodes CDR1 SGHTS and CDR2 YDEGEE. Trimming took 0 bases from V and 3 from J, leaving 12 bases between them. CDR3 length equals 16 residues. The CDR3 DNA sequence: TGTGCCAGCAGCTTGGGGCAGCCCTTGGCTAATGAAAAACTGTTTTTT. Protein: CASSLGQPLANEKLFF. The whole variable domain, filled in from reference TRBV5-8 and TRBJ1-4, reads EAGVTQSPTHLIKTRGQQATLRCSPISGHTSVYWYQQALGLGLQFLLWYDEGEERNRGNFPPRFSGRQFPNYSSELNVNALELEDSALYLCASSLGQPLANEKLFFGSGTQLSVL.

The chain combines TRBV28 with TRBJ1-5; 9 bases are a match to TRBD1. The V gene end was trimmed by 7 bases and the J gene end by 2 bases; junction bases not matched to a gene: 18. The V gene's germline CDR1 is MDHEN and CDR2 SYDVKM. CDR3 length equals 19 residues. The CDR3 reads CASISGQKATGGRNQPQHF. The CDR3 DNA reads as TGTGCCAGCATAAGTGGTCAGAAGGCCACAGGGGGCCGCAATCAGCCCCAGCATTTT.

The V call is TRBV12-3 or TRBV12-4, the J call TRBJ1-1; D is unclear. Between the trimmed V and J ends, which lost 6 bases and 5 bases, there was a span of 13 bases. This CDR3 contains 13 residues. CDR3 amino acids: CASRHVGRTEAFF. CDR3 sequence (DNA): TGTGCCAGCAGGCACGTGGGTCGGACTGAAGCTTTCTTT.

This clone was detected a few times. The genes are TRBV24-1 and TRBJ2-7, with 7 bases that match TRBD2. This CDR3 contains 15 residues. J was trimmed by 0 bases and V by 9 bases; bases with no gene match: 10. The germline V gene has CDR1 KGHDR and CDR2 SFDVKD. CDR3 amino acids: CATYFPAGPSYEQYF. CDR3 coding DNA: TGTGCCACCTACTTCCCAGCGGGACCCTCCTACGAGCAGTACTTC.

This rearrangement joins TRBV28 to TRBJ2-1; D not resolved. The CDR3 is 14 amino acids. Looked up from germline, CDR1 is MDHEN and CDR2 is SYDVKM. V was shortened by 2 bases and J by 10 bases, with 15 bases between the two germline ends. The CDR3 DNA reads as TGTGCCAGCAGTTTAGATACAGCCTTTCGGGAGCAGTTCTTC. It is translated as CASSLDTAFREQFF.

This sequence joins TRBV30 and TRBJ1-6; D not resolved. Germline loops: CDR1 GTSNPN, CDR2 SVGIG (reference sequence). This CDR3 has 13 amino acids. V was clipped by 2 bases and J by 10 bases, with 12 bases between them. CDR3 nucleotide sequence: TGTGCCTGGAGTCTCTCGATCCCGTCACCCCTCCACTTT. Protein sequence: CAWSLSIPSPLHF.

Here the CDR3 reads CASSLGTVSGNTIYF. In DNA, the CDR3 is TGTGCCAGCAGCCTCGGGACGGTCTCTGGAAACACCATATATTTT. The chain links TRBV3-1 (or the pseudogene TRBV3-2) to TRBJ1-3; D possibly corresponds to TRBD1 (5 bases). The CDR3 length is 15 residues. Germline CDR1 reads LGHDT; CDR2 reads YNNKEL (reference sequence). V was pared by 4 bases and J by 0 bases, with 10 bases between.

CDR3 sequence (DNA): TGTGCCAGCGATAACGGGGGATCCCAAGAGACCCAGTACTTC. It yields the protein CASDNGGSQETQYF. The rearrangement uses TRBV5-6 and TRBJ2-5, with a weak D call TRBD2 (6 bases). Germline V gene data show CDR1 as SGHDT and CDR2 as YYEEEE. The CDR3 covers 14 residues. Trimming took 7 bases from V and 1 from J, leaving 14 bases between them.

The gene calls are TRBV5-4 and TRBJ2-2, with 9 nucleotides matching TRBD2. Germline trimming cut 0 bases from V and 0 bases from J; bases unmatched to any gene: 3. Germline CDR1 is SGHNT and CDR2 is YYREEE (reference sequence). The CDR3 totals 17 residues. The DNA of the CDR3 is TGTGCCAGCAGCTTGGAGATAGCGGGAGCGAACACCGGGGAGCTGTTTTTT. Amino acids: CASSLEIAGANTGELFF.

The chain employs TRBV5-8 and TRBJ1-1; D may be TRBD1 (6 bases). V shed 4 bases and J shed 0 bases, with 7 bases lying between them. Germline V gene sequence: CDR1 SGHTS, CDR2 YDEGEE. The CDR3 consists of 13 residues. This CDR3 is CASSRTVNTEAFF. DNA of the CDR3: TGTGCCAGCAGCAGGACAGTGAACACTGAAGCTTTCTTT. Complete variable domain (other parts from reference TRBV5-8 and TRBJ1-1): EAGVTQSPTHLIKTRGQQATLRCSPISGHTSVYWYQQALGLGLQFLLWYDEGEERNRGNFPPRFSGRQFPNYSSELNVNALELEDSALYLCASSRTVNTEAFFGQGTRLTVV.

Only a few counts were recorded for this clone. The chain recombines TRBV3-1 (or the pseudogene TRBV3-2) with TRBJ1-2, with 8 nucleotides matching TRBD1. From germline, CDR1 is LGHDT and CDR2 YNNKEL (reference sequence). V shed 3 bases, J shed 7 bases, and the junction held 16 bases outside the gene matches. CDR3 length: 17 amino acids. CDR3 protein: CASSQFRDRYSVGGYTF. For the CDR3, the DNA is TGTGCCAGCAGCCAGTTTCGGGACAGGTATAGTGTAGGTGGCTACACCTTC.

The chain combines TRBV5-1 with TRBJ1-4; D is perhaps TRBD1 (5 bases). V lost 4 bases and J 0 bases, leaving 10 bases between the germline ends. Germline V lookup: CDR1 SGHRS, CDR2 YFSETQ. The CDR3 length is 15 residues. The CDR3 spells CASSPTGSTNEKLFF. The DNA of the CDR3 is TGCGCCAGCAGCCCCACAGGATCAACTAATGAAAAACTGTTTTTT.

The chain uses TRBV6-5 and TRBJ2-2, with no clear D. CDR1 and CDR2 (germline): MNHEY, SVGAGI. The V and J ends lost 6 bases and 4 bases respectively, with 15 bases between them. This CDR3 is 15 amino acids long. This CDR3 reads CASSRVGEGTGELFF. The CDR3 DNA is TGTGCCAGCAGCCGCGTTGGGGAAGGCACCGGGGAGCTGTTTTTT.

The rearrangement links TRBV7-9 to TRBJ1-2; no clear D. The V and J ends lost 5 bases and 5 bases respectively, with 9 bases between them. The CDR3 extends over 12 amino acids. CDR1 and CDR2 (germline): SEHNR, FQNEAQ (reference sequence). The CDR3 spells CASSRTDYGYTF. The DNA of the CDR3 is TGTGCCAGCAGCCGGACGGATTATGGCTACACCTTC.